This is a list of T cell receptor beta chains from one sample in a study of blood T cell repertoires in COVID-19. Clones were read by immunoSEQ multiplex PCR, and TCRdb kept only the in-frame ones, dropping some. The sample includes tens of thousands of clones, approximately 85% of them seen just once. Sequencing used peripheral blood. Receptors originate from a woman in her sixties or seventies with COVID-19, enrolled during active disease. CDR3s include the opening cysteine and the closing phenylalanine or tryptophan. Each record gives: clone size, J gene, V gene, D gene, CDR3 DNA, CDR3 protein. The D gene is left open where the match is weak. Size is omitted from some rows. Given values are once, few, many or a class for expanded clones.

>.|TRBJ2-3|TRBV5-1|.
TGCGCCAGCAGCTTGGAATCTCCTCGCACAGATACGCAGTATTTT
CASSLESPRTDTQYF
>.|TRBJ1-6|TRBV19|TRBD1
TGTGCCAGTAGTATAGACTCCGGGACAGGGAGGCCACCCCTCCACTTT
CASSIDSGTGRPPLHF
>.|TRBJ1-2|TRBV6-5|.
TGTGCCAGCAGAGCTACAGGGCAGGGAAACTATGGCTACACCTTC
CASRATGQGNYGYTF
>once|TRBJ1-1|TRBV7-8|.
TGTGCCAGCAGCCTGAGGCGGGGCGCTGAAGCTTTCTTT
CASSLRRGAEAFF
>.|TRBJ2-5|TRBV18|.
TGTGCCAGCTCACCCCGGTACCAAGAGACCCAGTACTTC
CASSPRYQETQYF
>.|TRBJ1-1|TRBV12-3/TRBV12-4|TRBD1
TGTGCCAGCAGTTTGGGACAGGGCGGTGAAGCTTTCTTT
CASSLGQGGEAFF
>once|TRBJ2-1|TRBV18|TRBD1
TGTGCCAGCTCACCCCGGACAGGGGCCTACAATGAGCAGTTCTTC
CASSPRTGAYNEQFF
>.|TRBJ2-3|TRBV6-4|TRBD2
TGTGCCAGCAGTGACGAGACTAGCGGCACAGATACGCAGTATTTT
CASSDETSGTDTQYF
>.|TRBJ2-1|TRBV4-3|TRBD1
TGCGCCAGCAGCCTCAGACAGGGTAGCTACAATGAGCAGTTCTTC
CASSLRQGSYNEQFF
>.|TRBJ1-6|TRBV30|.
TGTGCCTGGAGTGACGGGAGGAGCCGCTATAATTCACCCCTCCACTTT
CAWSDGRSRYNSPLHF
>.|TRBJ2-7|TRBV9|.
TGTGCCAGCAGCCCCACAACGGGAAGCTACGAGCAGTACTTC
CASSPTTGSYEQYF
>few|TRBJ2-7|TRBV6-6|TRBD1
TGTGCCAGCACCTCCCGGGGGACAGGATACGAGCAGTACTTC
CASTSRGTGYEQYF
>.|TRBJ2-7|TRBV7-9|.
TGTGCCAGCAGCCCCTTGGACGGGGCCTACGAGCAGTACTTC
CASSPLDGAYEQYF
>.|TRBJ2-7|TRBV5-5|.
TGTGCCAGCAGCTCCTTCTCCTACGAGCAGTACTTC
CASSSFSYEQYF
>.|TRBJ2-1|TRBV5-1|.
TGCGCCAGCAGCTTGGCCGGTACGGGCAATGAGCAGTTCTTC
CASSLAGTGNEQFF
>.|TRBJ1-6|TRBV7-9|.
TGTGCCAGCAGCTTGAGTGGTAGGGGTGGAGGGAATTCACCCCTCCACTTT
CASSLSGRGGGNSPLHF
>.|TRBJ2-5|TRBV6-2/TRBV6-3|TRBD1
TGTGCCAGCAGCCAGGGACAGGGCGACCCACCGTGGGGCGAGACCCAGTACTTC
CASSQGQGDPPWGETQYF
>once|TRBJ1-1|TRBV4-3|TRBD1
TGCGCCAGCAGCGCGTACAGGGGCCAGAACACTGAAGCTTTCTTT
CASSAYRGQNTEAFF
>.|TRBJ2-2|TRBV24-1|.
TGTGCCACCAGTGATTATTTGGCCACCGGGGAGCTGTTTTTT
CATSDYLATGELFF
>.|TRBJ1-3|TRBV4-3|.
TGCGCCAGCAGCCAAGACTTAGGACATATCCTTTATGGAAACACCATATATTTT
CASSQDLGHILYGNTIYF
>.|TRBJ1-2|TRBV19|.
TGTGCCAGTAGCCCAGGGGTTGGGGGCTACACCTTC
CASSPGVGGYTF
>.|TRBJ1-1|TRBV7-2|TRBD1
TGTGCCAGCAGCTTCCGGACAGGGACGAACACTGAAGCTTTCTTT
CASSFRTGTNTEAFF
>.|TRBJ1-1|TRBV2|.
TGTGCCAGCAGTTTACAGGGGAACACTGAAGCTTTCTTT
CASSLQGNTEAFF
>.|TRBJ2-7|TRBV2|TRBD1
TGTGCCACCTCGACAGGGACCTCCTACGAGCAGTACTTC
CATSTGTSYEQYF
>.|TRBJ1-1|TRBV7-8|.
TGTGCCAGCAGCCTAACCCTGAGCACTGAAGCTTTCTTT
CASSLTLSTEAFF
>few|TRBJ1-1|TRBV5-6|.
TGTGCCAGCAGCCTGGGGGGAGGGGGAACTGAAGCTTTCTTT
CASSLGGGGTEAFF
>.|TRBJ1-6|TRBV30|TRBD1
TGTGCCTGGAGCCGGGACAGAAATTCACCCCTCCACTTT
CAWSRDRNSPLHF
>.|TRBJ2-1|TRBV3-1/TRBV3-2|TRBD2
TGTGCCAGCAGTACTAGCGGGGGGACTTCCTACAATGAGCAGTTCTTC
CASSTSGGTSYNEQFF
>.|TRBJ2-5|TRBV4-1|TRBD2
TGCGCCAGCAGCCAAGATCGGTGGACTAGCGGGAGGACCCAAGAGACCCAGTACTTC
CASSQDRWTSGRTQETQYF
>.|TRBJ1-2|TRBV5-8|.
TGTGCCAGCAGCTTGGGGCAGGGGATACGGGATGGCTACACCTTC
CASSLGQGIRDGYTF
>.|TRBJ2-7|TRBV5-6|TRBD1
TGTGCCAGCAGCTTAGGACAGGGCCACTACGAGCAGTACTTC
CASSLGQGHYEQYF
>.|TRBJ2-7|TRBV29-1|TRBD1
TGCAGCGTGGTAGACCGGGACAGCGGCGAGCAGTACTTC
CSVVDRDSGEQYF
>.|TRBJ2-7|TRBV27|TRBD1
TGTGCCAGCAGTCCGGACAGGGTAGTTTCCTACGAGCAGTACTTC
CASSPDRVVSYEQYF
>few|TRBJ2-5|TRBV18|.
TGTGCCAGCCGTTACGGTTTCCTTGGGACCCAGTACTTC
CASRYGFLGTQYF
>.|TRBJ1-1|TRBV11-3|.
TGTGCCAGCAGCCACCCGGACAGGAACACTGAAGCTTTCTTT
CASSHPDRNTEAFF
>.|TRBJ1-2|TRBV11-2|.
TGTGCCAGCAGCTTAGTCGGCAGGTGGCATGGCTACACCTTC
CASSLVGRWHGYTF
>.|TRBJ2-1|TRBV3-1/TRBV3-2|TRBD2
TGTGCCAGCAGAAACACGGGACTAGCTGACTACAATGAGCAGTTCTTC
CASRNTGLADYNEQFF
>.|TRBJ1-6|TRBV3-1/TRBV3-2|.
TGTGCCAGCAGCCAAGATACAGCTAATAATTCACCCCTCCACTTT
CASSQDTANNSPLHF
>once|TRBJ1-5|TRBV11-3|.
TGTGCCAGCAGCTTAGAGGAGGGACAGCCCCAGCATTTT
CASSLEEGQPQHF
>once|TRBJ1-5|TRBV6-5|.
TGTGCCAGCAGTTACTCCGCGTTCAATCAGCCCCAGCATTTT
CASSYSAFNQPQHF
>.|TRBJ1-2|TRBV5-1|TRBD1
TGCGCCAGCAGCGACAGAAGCGCGACAGGGGGAAGTGGCTACACCTTC
CASSDRSATGGSGYTF
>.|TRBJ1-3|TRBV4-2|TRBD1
TGTGCCAGCAGCCCGTTTCCCGGGACAGGTAGCTCTGGAAACACCATATATTTT
CASSPFPGTGSSGNTIYF